The clone carrying this TCR beta chain was seen repeatedly, ten times or more. Trimming left V 5 bases short and J 0 bases short, with 18 bases between. Germline CDR1 reads SGHTA; CDR2 reads FQGNSA. This CDR3 has 17 amino acids. The data derive from a study of T cells in Graves' hyperthyroidism and ophthalmopathy. The source material, RNA transcripts, was used to amplify TCR beta CDR3 regions. The TCR CDR3 was amplified in a first-round RT-PCR using the HTBI primer set. TCRdb recomputed calls from the multiplex PCR reads with MiXCR, one row per CDR3 protein. Altogether some 340,000 distinct CDR3 sequences are present, roughly 15% being singletons, with the ten largest covering 30% to 40%.

The sample consisted of blood. The chain uses TRBV7-2 and TRBJ2-3; TRBD2 might be the D (6 bases). The source is a woman in her forties with Graves' ophthalmopathy. The CDR3 loop is CASSRAGSGYSTDTQYF. The CDR3 DNA reads as TGTGCCAGCAGCCGGGCGGGTAGCGGCTATAGCACAGATACGCAGTATTTT.